This T cell receptor beta chain was retrieved from a study of T cell responses to AZD1222 COVID-19 vaccine. Findings of the study overall: Once two AZD1222 doses were given, Spike-specific TCR breadth and depth went up. Recipients of AZD1222 seropositive at baseline numbered only 6 or 7.

This table comes from immunoSEQ multiplex PCR, and its TCRdb copy is limited to in-frame clones, with some not included. The sample gives about 100,000 clones, more than 85% of which show up once; 16% is in the top ten. The CDR3 loop spans 14 amino acids. The germline V and J ends were trimmed by 4 bases and 0 bases, with 10 bases remaining between them. Germline CDR1 reads LGHDT; CDR2 reads YNNKEL (reference sequence). Note on this clone: The antigen is not known.

This specimen was peripheral blood, taken on day 0 of AZD1222 vaccination. V is TRBV3-1 (or the pseudogene TRBV3-2) and J is TRBJ2-7; D may be TRBD1 or TRBD2 (5 bases each). The TCR comes from an adult in good health. The DNA of the CDR3 is TGTGCCAGCAGCCCCCGGGACCGCTCCTACGAGCAGTACTTC. Translated: CASSPRDRSYEQYF.